The 3 T cell receptor beta chains below were found in one sample sequenced in a study of cytomegalovirus exposure and HLA in healthy donors. This PCR relied on a set of 60 Vbeta primers and 13 Jbeta primers. Here immunoSEQ multiplex PCR was the method, and the copy in TCRdb shows in-frame clones only, minus some. The sample carries roughly 120,000 clones, about 81% recorded once. Sequencing was performed on PBMCs. The receptors stem from a woman aged 25 to 45 in good health and CMV-seronegative.

V is TRBV7-3 and J is TRBJ2-7, with 9 bases fitting TRBD1. This CDR3 contains 16 residues. Trimming removed 5 bases from V and 5 bases from J; junction bases left unmatched: 13. Per germline, CDR1 SGHTA and CDR2 FQGTGA. In DNA, the CDR3 is TGTGCCAGCAGCCCCCGAGCCGGGACAGGGAACCACGAGCAGTACTTC. Protein: CASSPRAGTGNHEQYF.

The V call is TRBV2, the J call TRBJ1-6; 9 nucleotides agree with TRBD1. After removal of 3 bases from V and 9 bases from J, the junction contained 3 bases not matched to a gene. The CDR3 sequence is 14 residues long. Germline CDR1 and CDR2: SNHLY and FYNNEI. The CDR3 nucleotides are TGTGCCAGCAGTGAGGAGGGACAGGGTTCACCCCTCCACTTT. This sequence encodes CASSEEGQGSPLHF.

The CDR3 loop reads CASQTSGGPRSTDTQYF. For the CDR3, the DNA is TGCGCCAGCCAGACTAGCGGGGGGCCCCGTAGCACAGATACGCAGTATTTT. The chain has TRBV5-1 and TRBJ2-3, with TRBD2 matching 13 bases. The V gene end was trimmed by 7 bases and the J gene end by 0 bases; junction bases not matched to a gene: 8. This CDR3 is built from 17 residues. Germline V CDR1 and CDR2: SGHRS, YFSETQ.